These 24 T cell receptor beta chains came from one sample sequenced in a study of T-cell reconstitution after alpha-beta-depleted transplantation in children. Unique molecular identifiers tagged the TCRbeta library. TCRdb recomputed calls from the PCR reads with MiXCR, one row per CDR3 protein. The data show around 800,000 distinct CDR3 sequences, 15% to 20% seen once. The input for sequencing was PBMCs, mostly from graft donor cells, taken 360 days after TCRalphabeta/CD19-depleted stem cell transplant. The receptor set was obtained from a male patient between 5 and 17 years old who had a stem cell transplant for acute lymphoblastic leukemia, so the T cells may come from the graft donor.

Only a few counts were recorded for this clonotype. This chain joins TRBV10-3 and TRBJ2-5; 14 bases map to TRBD2. There are 17 residues in the CDR3. V trimming: 5 bases; J trimming: 5 bases; junction bases outside the gene matches: 10. From germline, CDR1 is ENHRY and CDR2 SYGVKD. Written as DNA, the CDR3 is TGTGCCATCAGTTCAACCGGGACTAGCGGGAGCAGGGAGACCCAGTACTTC. It specifies CAISSTGTSGSRETQYF.

V is TRBV15 and J is TRBJ2-2, with D possibly being TRBD1 (6 bases). With 6 bases removed from V and 0 bases from J, the gap between germline ends came to 11 bases. The CDR3 length is 15 residues. CDR1 LNHNV and CDR2 YYDKDF come from the germline V gene (reference sequence). The CDR3 loop reads CATRTGTTNTGELFF. CDR3 DNA sequence: TGTGCCACCAGGACCGGGACAACGAACACCGGGGAGCTGTTTTTT. The full variable domain, in which reference TRBV15 and TRBJ2-2 provide the parts outside the CDR3, is DAMVIQNPRYQVTQFGKPVTLSCSQTLNHNVMYWYQQKSSQAPKLLFHYYDKDFNNEADTPDNFQSRRPNTSFCFLDIRSPGLGDTAMYLCATRTGTTNTGELFFGEGSRLTVL.

This clonotype was found a few times. The gene calls are TRBV5-1 and TRBJ2-7; maybe TRBD2 (5 bases). Germline V gene sequence: CDR1 SGHRS, CDR2 YFSETQ. The CDR3 runs to 14 residues. V was cut by 1 base and J by 2 bases, with 10 bases left in between. This chain's CDR3 is CASSLTADPYEQYF. CDR3 nucleotide sequence: TGCGCCAGCAGCTTGACAGCGGATCCCTACGAGCAGTACTTC.

This CDR3 is CAISESGGGPYEQYF. CDR3 DNA sequence: TGTGCCATCAGTGAGTCTGGGGGAGGCCCCTACGAGCAGTACTTC. The chain is built from TRBV10-3 and TRBJ2-7; D might be TRBD2 (6 bases). Trimming removed 0 bases from V and 2 bases from J, with 11 bases in between. The CDR3 totals 15 residues. Germline CDR1 reads ENHRY; CDR2 reads SYGVKD.

This clonotype has only a few counts. The gene calls are TRBV11-2 and TRBJ2-1, with D maybe TRBD2 (6 bases). CDR1 is SGHAT and CDR2 is FQNNGV in the germline V gene. CDR3 size: 17 residues. Trimming took 10 bases from V and 0 from J, leaving 22 bases between them. Here the CDR3 reads CATRTFRTSNSYNEQFF. CDR3 sequence (DNA): TGTGCCACCCGGACATTTAGAACTAGCAACTCCTACAATGAGCAGTTCTTC.

V and J are TRBV5-6 and TRBJ2-3; TRBD1 might be the D (6 bases). Trimming left V 0 bases short and J 4 bases short, with 12 bases between. This CDR3 contains 15 residues. Germline V lookup: CDR1 SGHDT, CDR2 YYEEEE. The CDR3 sequence: CASSLGGLVPDTQYF. In DNA, the CDR3 is TGTGCCAGCAGCTTGGGGGGGCTTGTCCCAGATACGCAGTATTTT.

This clonotype was picked up a small number of times. The rearrangement links TRBV6-2 or TRBV6-3 to TRBJ2-7; D remains ambiguous. Germline V lookup: CDR1 MNHEY, CDR2 SVGEGT. The V end lost 2 bases, the J end lost 6 bases, and 20 bases lay between the germline ends. The CDR3 has 16 amino acids. The CDR3 sequence is CASSYSIQRWVTEQYF. The CDR3 nucleotides are TGTGCCAGCAGTTACAGCATACAGCGCTGGGTTACCGAGCAGTACTTC.

The CDR3: CASSLAGLAGDFYEQYF. DNA for the CDR3: TGTGCCAGCAGCTTAGCCGGACTAGCGGGAGATTTCTACGAGCAGTACTTC. The V call is TRBV7-2, the J call TRBJ2-7; TRBD2 matches 13 bases. This CDR3 is built from 17 residues. Trimming took 0 bases from V and 3 from J; bases not matched to a gene: 5. The germline CDR1 and CDR2 sequences are SGHTA and FQGNSA.

The rearrangement uses TRBV7-3 and TRBJ2-5; TRBD2 is a possible D gene (6 bases). V lost 5 bases, J lost 2 bases, and 21 bases lay in between. Germline loops: CDR1 SGHTA, CDR2 FQGTGA. The CDR3 loop spans 17 amino acids. CDR3 DNA: TGTGCCAGCAGCACATGGGGCGCGGGAAGCGGGCAAGAGACCCAGTACTTC. Translating gives CASSTWGAGSGQETQYF.

This clonotype was recorded a few times. The V call is TRBV14, the J call TRBJ2-5; TRBD2 matches at 13 bases. The CDR3 consists of 19 residues. Germline V lookup: CDR1 SGHDN, CDR2 FVKESK. J gave up 4 bases and V 1 base, and 12 bases lay outside the gene matches. The CDR3 DNA reads TGTGCCAGCAGCCAAGTAGGTGGCCGGACTAGCGGGAGTAGAGAGACCCAGTACTTC. As protein: CASSQVGGRTSGSRETQYF.

The chain is built from TRBV18 and TRBJ2-3; D gene ambiguous. Germline loops: CDR1 KGHSH, CDR2 LQKENI. The CDR3 loop spans 14 amino acids. Trimming stripped 1 base from V and 0 bases from J, with 5 bases between. The CDR3 loop is CASSPLISTDTQYF. The CDR3 bases are TGTGCCAGCTCACCACTGATAAGCACAGATACGCAGTATTTT.

CDR3 bases: TGTGCCAGCGGGATATGGATCGGGACAGACTACAATGAGCAGTTCTTC. Encoded protein: CASGIWIGTDYNEQFF. The rearrangement joins TRBV13 to TRBJ2-1; TRBD1 matches at 7 bases. Germline loops: CDR1 PRHDT, CDR2 FYEKMQ (reference sequence). The CDR3 runs 16 residues. V dropped 8 bases and J dropped 3; count of bases not matched to a gene: 13.

This clonotype has just a few counts. The CDR3 sequence: CASSQRRYEQYF. CDR3 in DNA: TGTGCCAGCAGCCAAAGGAGGTACGAGCAGTACTTC. This chain joins TRBV7-6 and TRBJ2-7; maybe TRBD2 (5 bases). Deletions cut 5 bases from V and 4 bases from J, with 9 bases between. The germline V gene has CDR1 SGHVS and CDR2 FNYEAQ. CDR3 length: 12 residues.

The V and J genes are TRBV4-1 and TRBJ1-2, with D unresolved. This CDR3 has 15 residues. The ends were cut back, 0 bases at V and 6 bases at J, with 14 bases in the middle. Germline CDR1 MGHRA, CDR2 YSYEKL. DNA for the CDR3: TGCGCCAGCAGCCAAGATAAGAGGGTGGTAGATGGCTACACCTTC. Residues: CASSQDKRVVDGYTF.

This clonotype was observed a handful of times. This sequence joins TRBV7-9 and TRBJ2-3, with a possible D match to TRBD2 (6 bases). The length of the CDR3 is 15 residues. V gave up 4 bases and J gave up 2 bases, with 13 bases separating them. CDR1 and CDR2 from the germline V gene are SEHNR and FQNEAQ (reference sequence). CDR3 protein: CASSSSSDFTDTQYF. CDR3 sequence (DNA): TGTGCCAGCAGCTCCTCTAGCGATTTCACAGATACGCAGTATTTT.

This clonotype was counted many times. The V call is TRBV28, the J call TRBJ2-3, with 8 bases lining up with TRBD2. CDR1 is MDHEN, CDR2 SYDVKM, per germline. The V gene end was trimmed by 4 bases and the J gene end by 7 bases; junction bases not matched to a gene: 4. There are 13 residues in the CDR3. The CDR3 DNA reads TGTGCCAGCAGTTCCGGGAGGGGCCATACGCAGTATTTT. Its protein product is CASSSGRGHTQYF.

J is TRBJ1-5 and V is TRBV12-3 or TRBV12-4; 9 nucleotides align to TRBD1. The CDR3 sequence is 15 residues long. The trim removed 6 bases at V and 5 bases at J, leaving 8 bases unmatched. As DNA, the CDR3 is TGTGCCAGCAGAGGGGGACAGGGCGGCGATCAGCCCCAGCATTTT. This encodes CASRGGQGGDQPQHF.

The genes are TRBV5-6 and TRBJ2-7; 14 bases agree with TRBD2. Germline lookup yields CDR1 SGHDT and CDR2 YYEEEE. The CDR3 runs 16 residues. Germline trimming cut 4 bases from V and 5 bases from J; bases unmatched to any gene: 8. The CDR3 DNA sequence: TGTGCCAGCAGCCGGCCGGGACTAGCGGGAGTCCACGAGCAGTACTTC. It encodes CASSRPGLAGVHEQYF.

V is TRBV7-6 and J is TRBJ2-2; D remains ambiguous. Germline CDR1 and CDR2: SGHVS and FNYEAQ. CDR3 length: 15 amino acids. Between the trimmed V and J ends, which lost 1 base and 4 bases, there was a span of 10 bases. CDR3 loop: CASSLVASPTGELFF. In DNA form, the CDR3 reads TGTGCCAGCAGCTTAGTAGCATCCCCCACCGGGGAGCTGTTTTTT.

The V gene is TRBV7-9, the J gene TRBJ2-1; 11 nucleotides line up with TRBD2. CDR1 is SEHNR and CDR2 is FQNEAQ in the germline V gene (reference sequence). The junction had 7 bases not matched to a gene; V was cut back by 1 base and J by 8 bases. The CDR3 spans 16 residues. The DNA of the CDR3 is TGTGCCAGCAGCTTAGGAACTAGCGGGAGAAGGGATGAGCAGTTCTTC. Translated, it gives CASSLGTSGRRDEQFF.

This clonotype appeared many times. The chain uses TRBV28 and TRBJ2-7; 10 positions agree with TRBD2. With 6 bases clipped from V and 3 bases from J, the junction kept 5 bases outside the gene matches. This CDR3 is 14 amino acids long. The germline V gene encodes CDR1 MDHEN and CDR2 SYDVKM. The chain's CDR3 is CASSLLAGRYEQYF. CDR3 coding DNA: TGTGCCAGCAGCCTACTAGCGGGACGCTACGAGCAGTACTTC.

The genes are TRBV7-9 and TRBJ2-2; D gene unclear. CDR3 length: 16 residues. V was trimmed by 4 bases and J by 3 bases, leaving 15 bases between them. Per germline, CDR1 SEHNR and CDR2 FQNEAQ (reference sequence). The CDR3 sequence: CASSSLGLGYTGELFF. The DNA for the CDR3 is TGTGCCAGCAGCTCTCTTGGGCTAGGGTACACCGGGGAGCTGTTTTTT.

There are a few counts of this clonotype. The chain is built from TRBV20-1 and TRBJ2-7, with D unresolved. Germline lookup yields CDR1 DFQATT and CDR2 SNEGSKA (reference sequence). V shed 6 bases and J shed 2 bases, with 8 bases lying between them. The CDR3 is 11 amino acids. The CDR3 loop reads CSAQVTYEQYF. The CDR3 coding sequence is TGCAGTGCCCAGGTAACCTACGAGCAGTACTTC.

The chain combines TRBV4-2 with TRBJ1-2; D possibly corresponds to TRBD1 (5 bases). CDR3 length equals 16 residues. Looked up from germline, CDR1 is LGHNA and CDR2 is YNFKEQ. V was shortened by 3 bases and J by 4 bases, with 18 bases between the two germline ends. CDR3 in DNA: TGTGCCAGCAGCCACGCCGCGGACCGCCAGGGCTATGGCTACACCTTC. Translating gives CASSHAADRQGYGYTF.